A selection of T cell receptor beta chains follows, all from one sample in a study of T cells expressing NK-cell markers. TCRdb re-called the 5' RACE reads; one entry per CDR3 protein, DNA not given. The table for this sample gives about 440,000 distinct CDR3 sequences. The sample comprised blood T cells: a sorted CD56 or NKG2C T cell subset, CD4+ or CD8+ T cells, or bulk PBMC T cells (not recorded which). Every receptor here comes from a woman between 18 and 70 years old in good health. CDR3s include the opening cysteine and the closing phenylalanine or tryptophan.

V gene: TRBV10-3
J gene: TRBJ2-3
CDR3 protein: CAISPLTGASTDTQYF

V gene: TRBV28
J gene: TRBJ2-7
CDR3 protein: CASSLLVVDYEQYF

V gene: TRBV20-1
J gene: TRBJ2-2
CDR3 protein: CSARDRVAGTGELFF

V gene: TRBV20-1
J gene: TRBJ1-2
CDR3 protein: CSARGTGGGYGYTF

V gene: TRBV6-5
J gene: TRBJ2-2
CDR3 protein: CASSYSPAVNTGELFF

V gene: TRBV7-2
J gene: TRBJ1-2
CDR3 protein: CASSFGTGGEIYGYTF

V gene: TRBV12-3/TRBV12-4
J gene: TRBJ2-3
CDR3 protein: CASSSSDSTDTQYF

V gene: TRBV7-6
J gene: TRBJ2-3
CDR3 protein: CASSLEQGNTDTQYF

V gene: TRBV20-1
J gene: TRBJ2-1
CDR3 protein: CSASHGPFGHNEQFF

V gene: TRBV7-9
J gene: TRBJ1-2
CDR3 protein: CASSSLTGGRGDYGYTF

V gene: TRBV12-3/TRBV12-4
J gene: TRBJ2-7
CDR3 protein: CASSFPAPWARLEQYF

V gene: TRBV28
J gene: TRBJ2-7
CDR3 protein: CASSPTGAPRYEQYF

V gene: TRBV5-1
J gene: TRBJ2-3
CDR3 protein: CASSLAVSGRTLTDTQYF

V gene: TRBV10-3
J gene: TRBJ2-7
CDR3 protein: CAISEQSGSSYEQYF

V gene: TRBV3-1
J gene: TRBJ2-7
CDR3 protein: CASSRGQTGLNYEQYF

V gene: TRBV12-3/TRBV12-4
J gene: TRBJ2-3
CDR3 protein: CASTRQGAPSTDTQYF

V gene: TRBV12-3/TRBV12-4
J gene: TRBJ2-3
CDR3 protein: CASSSHRGGADTQYF

V gene: TRBV18
J gene: TRBJ2-1
CDR3 protein: CASSPPGTSGKTSEQFF